The rows below give T cell receptor beta chains drawn from one sample of a study of cytomegalovirus exposure and HLA in healthy donors. Repertoires were generated with immunoSEQ multiplex PCR, while TCRdb's copy carries only in-frame clones and drops some. This repertoire includes about 40,000 clones. Sequencing used PBMCs. Receptor source: a man aged 40-50 years in good health and CMV-seropositive. Both conserved end residues are part of each CDR3. A D gene is named only where the DNA matches it firmly.

j_call,v_call,d_call,cdr3_nt,cdr3_aa
TRBJ2-2,TRBV10-2,-,TGCGCCAGCGGCCGCTCCCAGAACACCGGGGAGCTGTTTTTT,CASGRSQNTGELFF
TRBJ2-7,TRBV28,TRBD2,TGTGCCAGCAGTTCTCCTACCGGGACTAGCAACGAGCAGTACTTC,CASSSPTGTSNEQYF
TRBJ1-2,TRBV7-9,-,TGTGCCAGCAGCCCTAGCCCCAGGGAGGCCCTGCGCTACACCTTC,CASSPSPREALRYTF
TRBJ2-7,TRBV27,-,TGTGCCAGCAGTTTTGGGAGGCACCCGGACGTCTCGCTTTATAAAGCCGTCAGCTACGAGCAGTACTTC,CASSFGRHPDVSLYKAVSYEQYF
TRBJ1-1,TRBV5-6,-,TGTGCCAGCAGCAGCCGACGGGGGAGCACTGAAGCTTTCTTT,CASSSRRGSTEAFF
TRBJ2-1,TRBV5-1,-,TGCGCCAGCAGCTTCGAAGCGGTTAATGAGCAGTTCTTC,CASSFEAVNEQFF
TRBJ1-2,TRBV7-8,-,TGTGCCAGCAGCTCCTCAGGGCAGGGGCGAGAAGGCTACACCTTC,CASSSSGQGREGYTF
TRBJ2-2,TRBV27,-,TGTGCCAGCAGTTTAGTGCAGGCTTCGAACACCGGGGAGCTGTTTTTT,CASSLVQASNTGELFF
TRBJ1-1,TRBV2,-,TGTGCCAGCAGTGATCGAAACCGGGGAGTGCCTGAAGCTTTCTTT,CASSDRNRGVPEAFF
TRBJ1-3,TRBV5-6,-,TGTGCCAGCAAGCGGGGACTTTCAGGAAACACCATATATTTT,CASKRGLSGNTIYF
TRBJ1-4,TRBV5-1,-,TGCGCCAGCAGTACGGGGAGCTATGGTGAAAAACTGTTTTTT,CASSTGSYGEKLFF
TRBJ2-4,TRBV5-4,TRBD2,TGTGCCAGCAGCCCTTGGGCGGGAGGAACGAAAAACATTCAGTACTTC,CASSPWAGGTKNIQYF
TRBJ2-2,TRBV19,-,TGTGCTGCCGGCGGTCACACCGGGGAGCTGTTTTTT,CAAGGHTGELFF
TRBJ2-7,TRBV28,-,TGTGCCAGCAGTTCCCTTCGACAGGGAGGAACGATGCACGAGCAGTACTTC,CASSSLRQGGTMHEQYF
TRBJ1-2,TRBV7-3,TRBD1,TGTGCCAGCAGCTTAACAGGACAGGGGATCTATGGCTACACCTTC,CASSLTGQGIYGYTF
TRBJ1-1,TRBV5-1,-,TGCGCCAGCAGCTTGGGTATGAACACTGAAGCTTTCTTT,CASSLGMNTEAFF
TRBJ2-2,TRBV11-2,TRBD2,TGTGCCAGCAGCTTGTGGCTAGCGGGTAACACCGGGGAGCTGTTTTTT,CASSLWLAGNTGELFF
TRBJ2-3,TRBV5-1,-,TGCGCCAGCAGCTTTGTAGTCAGCGATCTCACAGATACGCAGTATTTT,CASSFVVSDLTDTQYF
TRBJ1-5,TRBV5-5,-,TGTGCCAGCAGCCAAGAGACAGGCGCTCGCAATCAGCCCCAGCATTTT,CASSQETGARNQPQHF
TRBJ2-3,TRBV7-7,TRBD1,TGTGCTAGCAGCCTAGGGACAGGTACCACAGATACGCAGTATTTT,CASSLGTGTTDTQYF
TRBJ2-7,TRBV19,-,TGTGCCAGTAGTATGACGGGGGGCGTGAGTTGGTACGAGCAGTACTTC,CASSMTGGVSWYEQYF
TRBJ1-5,TRBV4-1,-,TGCGCCAGCAGAGGGGCTGGGGATCAGCCCCAGCATTTT,CASRGAGDQPQHF
TRBJ2-7,TRBV5-6,TRBD2,TGTGCCAGCAGCCTTACGAGCGGGAGTTTTTACGAGCAGTACTTC,CASSLTSGSFYEQYF
TRBJ1-6,TRBV5-1,TRBD1,TGCGCCAGCAGCAAAAGGGACAGCTCCTATAATTCACCCCTCCACTTT,CASSKRDSSYNSPLHF
TRBJ2-3,TRBV7-3,-,TGTGCCAGCAGCTCTAGTGGGGCCCCCACAGATACGCAGTATTTT,CASSSSGAPTDTQYF
TRBJ2-1,TRBV5-4,-,TGTGCCAGCAGCGCTGCTGAGTCAGGCGGGCCCTACAATGAGCAGTTCTTC,CASSAAESGGPYNEQFF
TRBJ2-1,TRBV27,-,TGTGCCAGCAGTTCCACCGGGTCGGGGGAGCAGTTCTTC,CASSSTGSGEQFF
TRBJ1-4,TRBV6-6,-,TGTGCCAGCAGTTACTCGAAGGGGGTTAATGAAAAACTGTTTTTT,CASSYSKGVNEKLFF
TRBJ1-1,TRBV27,-,TGTGCCAGCAGTTTAGGGAGAACCCCCCCGAACACTGAAGCTTTCTTT,CASSLGRTPPNTEAFF
TRBJ2-3,TRBV6-5,TRBD2,TGTGCCAGCGGACTAGCGGGCACAGATACGCAGTATTTT,CASGLAGTDTQYF
TRBJ2-1,TRBV30,-,TGTGCCTTTAAGGGGGTTATTGATGAGCAGTTCTTC,CAFKGVIDEQFF